This T cell receptor (beta chain) is drawn from a study of blood T cell repertoires in COVID-19. Study-wide background: The United States, Italy and Spain supplied acute and convalescent COVID-19 samples. In each case, the material was cDNA or gDNA derived from T cells, B-cell-depleted T cells, or PBMCs.

TCRdb keeps only in-frame clones here, not all; method: immunoSEQ multiplex PCR. The sample includes about 180,000 clones, 80% to 90% of them seen just once. In its sample, this clone was seen once. The germline gives CDR1 SGHRS, CDR2 YFSETQ. Trimming stripped 4 bases from V and 13 bases from J, with 17 bases between. This CDR3 is built from 12 residues. The rearrangement joins TRBV5-1 to TRBJ1-1; D might be TRBD1 (5 bases). Input material: peripheral blood. The clonotype originates from a man aged 45-65 years with active or convalescent COVID-19. CDR3 region: CASSEGTGLGFF. CDR3 DNA: TGCGCCAGCAGCGAGGGGACCGGACTAGGTTTCTTT.